The rows below give T cell receptor beta chains drawn from one sample of a study of T cell responses to AZD1222 COVID-19 vaccine. TCRdb keeps only in-frame clones here, not all; method: immunoSEQ multiplex PCR. The sample has roughly 120,000 clones, around 85% seen once. The specimen comprised peripheral blood, sampled on day 0 of AZD1222 vaccination. These receptors were collected from an adult in good health. Each CDR3 is given with its conserved first and last residue. Each record gives: V gene, clone size, J gene, D gene, CDR3 protein, CDR3 DNA. A D gene is named only where the DNA matches it firmly. The listing skips clone size in some rows; elsewhere it reads once, few, many or a size class.

v_call: TRBV30; clone_size: NA; j_call: TRBJ2-7; d_call: NA; cdr3_aa: CAWSVPPDEQYF; cdr3_nt: TGTGCCTGGAGTGTCCCCCCAGACGAGCAGTACTTC
v_call: TRBV6-4; clone_size: NA; j_call: TRBJ1-1; d_call: TRBD1; cdr3_aa: CASSDYRGSEAFF; cdr3_nt: TGTGCCAGCAGTGACTACAGGGGTTCTGAAGCTTTCTTT
v_call: TRBV6-5; clone_size: NA; j_call: TRBJ1-3; d_call: NA; cdr3_aa: CASSRARYNGNTIYF; cdr3_nt: TGTGCCAGCAGCAGGGCCCGCTACAATGGAAACACCATATATTTT
v_call: TRBV30; clone_size: NA; j_call: TRBJ1-3; d_call: NA; cdr3_aa: CAWTPQGVNTIYF; cdr3_nt: TGTGCCTGGACCCCGCAGGGAGTAAACACCATATATTTT
v_call: TRBV30; clone_size: NA; j_call: TRBJ1-1; d_call: NA; cdr3_aa: CAWEGRENTEAFF; cdr3_nt: TGTGCCTGGGAGGGACGAGAGAACACTGAAGCTTTCTTT
v_call: TRBV9; clone_size: NA; j_call: TRBJ1-4; d_call: NA; cdr3_aa: CASSPSGGLKEKLFF; cdr3_nt: TGTGCCAGCAGCCCCTCCGGGGGGCTGAAAGAAAAACTGTTTTTT
v_call: TRBV18; clone_size: NA; j_call: TRBJ2-7; d_call: NA; cdr3_aa: CASSVLQIDEQYF; cdr3_nt: TGTGCCAGCTCAGTACTACAGATCGACGAGCAGTACTTC
v_call: TRBV15; clone_size: NA; j_call: TRBJ1-1; d_call: NA; cdr3_aa: CATSRELLERAFF; cdr3_nt: TGTGCCACCAGCAGAGAATTACTGGAGCGAGCTTTCTTT
v_call: TRBV3-1/TRBV3-2; clone_size: NA; j_call: TRBJ1-1; d_call: TRBD1; cdr3_aa: CASNHRQGDEAFF; cdr3_nt: TGTGCCAGCAACCATAGACAGGGAGACGAAGCTTTCTTT
v_call: TRBV27; clone_size: NA; j_call: TRBJ1-4; d_call: NA; cdr3_aa: CASRPYRANEKLFF; cdr3_nt: TGTGCCAGCAGACCTTATAGGGCTAATGAAAAACTGTTTTTT
v_call: TRBV28; clone_size: NA; j_call: TRBJ2-2; d_call: NA; cdr3_aa: CASTQPLSTGELFF; cdr3_nt: TGTGCCAGCACTCAGCCTCTCAGCACCGGGGAGCTGTTTTTT
v_call: TRBV24-1; clone_size: NA; j_call: TRBJ1-2; d_call: NA; cdr3_aa: CATSGEGEIYGYTF; cdr3_nt: TGTGCCACCAGTGGAGAGGGGGAGATATATGGCTACACCTTC
v_call: TRBV28; clone_size: NA; j_call: TRBJ1-1; d_call: NA; cdr3_aa: CASSSRRLNTEAFF; cdr3_nt: TGTGCCAGCAGCTCCCGACGGTTGAACACTGAAGCTTTCTTT
v_call: TRBV18; clone_size: NA; j_call: TRBJ2-3; d_call: TRBD2; cdr3_aa: CASSELAGVDTQYF; cdr3_nt: TGTGCCAGCTCCGAGCTAGCGGGAGTAGATACGCAGTATTTT
v_call: TRBV7-2; clone_size: few; j_call: TRBJ1-5; d_call: NA; cdr3_aa: CASSTGARNQPQHF; cdr3_nt: TGTGCCAGCAGCACGGGAGCACGCAATCAGCCCCAGCATTTT
v_call: TRBV6-5; clone_size: NA; j_call: TRBJ1-2; d_call: NA; cdr3_aa: CASSALDSAYGYTF; cdr3_nt: TGTGCCAGCAGCGCGTTAGACAGCGCCTATGGCTACACCTTC
v_call: TRBV15; clone_size: NA; j_call: TRBJ2-2; d_call: NA; cdr3_aa: CATEDVANTGELFF; cdr3_nt: TGTGCCACAGAGGACGTCGCGAACACCGGGGAGCTGTTTTTT
v_call: TRBV6-5; clone_size: NA; j_call: TRBJ2-5; d_call: NA; cdr3_aa: CASKSGWGQETQYF; cdr3_nt: TGTGCCAGCAAATCGGGGTGGGGGCAAGAGACCCAGTACTTC
v_call: TRBV4-2; clone_size: NA; j_call: TRBJ1-5; d_call: NA; cdr3_aa: CASSQVGSGNQPQHF; cdr3_nt: TGTGCCAGCAGCCAAGTTGGGTCGGGCAATCAGCCCCAGCATTTT
v_call: TRBV2; clone_size: NA; j_call: TRBJ1-2; d_call: TRBD1; cdr3_aa: CASRYEGQSGYTF; cdr3_nt: TGTGCCAGCAGGTACGAGGGACAGTCAGGCTACACCTTC
v_call: TRBV3-1/TRBV3-2; clone_size: once; j_call: TRBJ1-2; d_call: NA; cdr3_aa: CASSQENPVGSYTHYGYTF; cdr3_nt: TGTGCCAGCAGCCAAGAAAACCCTGTGGGGTCCTATACCCACTATGGCTACACCTTC
v_call: TRBV6-6; clone_size: NA; j_call: TRBJ1-5; d_call: NA; cdr3_aa: CASRQGHTQPQHF; cdr3_nt: TGTGCCAGCAGGCAGGGGCACACACAGCCCCAGCATTTT
v_call: TRBV28; clone_size: NA; j_call: TRBJ2-7; d_call: NA; cdr3_aa: CASSLLQDGYEQYF; cdr3_nt: TGTGCCAGCAGTCTGCTGCAAGACGGCTACGAGCAGTACTTC
v_call: TRBV5-6; clone_size: NA; j_call: TRBJ1-5; d_call: TRBD1; cdr3_aa: CASSPRTGVGLGQPQHF; cdr3_nt: TGTGCCAGCAGCCCCCGGACAGGAGTGGGGTTGGGTCAGCCCCAGCATTTT
v_call: TRBV2; clone_size: NA; j_call: TRBJ2-1; d_call: TRBD1; cdr3_aa: CASSNQGADYEQFF; cdr3_nt: TGTGCCAGCAGCAATCAGGGGGCCGACTATGAGCAGTTCTTC
v_call: TRBV18; clone_size: NA; j_call: TRBJ2-1; d_call: TRBD2; cdr3_aa: CASSTGLHSYNEQFF; cdr3_nt: TGTGCCAGCTCAACGGGACTACACTCCTACAATGAGCAGTTCTTC
v_call: TRBV24-1; clone_size: NA; j_call: TRBJ2-5; d_call: TRBD1; cdr3_aa: CATSDSGTGDKETQYF; cdr3_nt: TGTGCCACCAGTGACTCCGGGACAGGGGACAAGGAGACCCAGTACTTC
v_call: TRBV7-2; clone_size: NA; j_call: TRBJ1-5; d_call: NA; cdr3_aa: CASSKGTSNQPQHF; cdr3_nt: TGTGCCAGCAGCAAAGGCACGAGCAATCAGCCCCAGCATTTT
v_call: TRBV5-1; clone_size: NA; j_call: TRBJ1-5; d_call: NA; cdr3_aa: CASSLVRGNYSNQPQHF; cdr3_nt: TGCGCCAGCAGCTTAGTGAGGGGAAACTATAGCAATCAGCCCCAGCATTTT
v_call: TRBV9; clone_size: NA; j_call: TRBJ2-7; d_call: TRBD1; cdr3_aa: CASSVERDRVGEQYF; cdr3_nt: TGTGCCAGCAGCGTAGAGAGGGACAGGGTAGGCGAGCAGTACTTC